This T cell receptor beta chain was identified in a study of T-cell reconstitution after alpha-beta-depleted transplantation in children. Study outcomes and limitations: Several hundred graft clones that had expanded were reportedly the source of alpha-beta T cells about two months after transplant. Some patients owed their high day-60 TCRbeta diversity to surviving recipient T cells and thymic progenitors.

Germline CDR1 is SGHRS and CDR2 is YFSETQ. With V trimmed by 7 bases and J by 6 bases, 14 bases remained unmatched. This CDR3 is built from 15 residues. By proportion, this clonotype is medium-sized. The antigen remains undetermined. Unique molecular identifiers were incorporated into the prepared TCRbeta library. TCRdb processed the PCR reads anew with MiXCR; each CDR3 protein has one entry. The table records some 110,000 distinct CDR3 sequences, around a tenth of them present only once. The sequencing used PBMCs, collected before TCRalphabeta/CD19-depleted stem cell transplant. The rearrangement uses TRBV5-1 and TRBJ2-3, with 7 bases matching TRBD1. The sequence derives from a boy aged 2-15 years with acute lymphoblastic leukemia, due to receive a stem cell transplant. As DNA, the CDR3 is TGCGCCAGCCGCGAAGGGGGCGCAAGGTCCGATACGCAGTATTTT. Its protein product is CASREGGARSDTQYF.